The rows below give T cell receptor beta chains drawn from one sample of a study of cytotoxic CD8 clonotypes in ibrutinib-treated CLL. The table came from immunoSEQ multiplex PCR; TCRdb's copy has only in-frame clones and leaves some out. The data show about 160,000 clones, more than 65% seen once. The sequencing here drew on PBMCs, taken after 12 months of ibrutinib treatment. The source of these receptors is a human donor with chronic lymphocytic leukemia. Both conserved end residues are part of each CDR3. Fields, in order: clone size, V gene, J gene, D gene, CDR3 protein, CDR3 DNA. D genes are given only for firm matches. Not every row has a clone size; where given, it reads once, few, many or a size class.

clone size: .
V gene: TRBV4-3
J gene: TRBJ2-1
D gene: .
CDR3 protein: CASSQEGSSLSSYNEQFF
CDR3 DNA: TGCGCCAGCAGCCAAGAGGGTTCTAGCTTAAGCTCCTACAATGAGCAGTTCTTC

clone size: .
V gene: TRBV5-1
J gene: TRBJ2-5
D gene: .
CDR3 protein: CASSLGGAKETQYF
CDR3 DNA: TGCGCCAGCAGCTTGGGTGGGGCGAAAGAGACCCAGTACTTC

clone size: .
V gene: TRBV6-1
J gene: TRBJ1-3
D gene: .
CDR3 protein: CASSPSLFGNTIYF
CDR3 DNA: TGTGCCAGCAGTCCTAGCCTATTTGGAAACACCATATATTTT

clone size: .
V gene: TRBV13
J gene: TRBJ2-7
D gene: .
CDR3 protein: CASSVWGQATYEQYF
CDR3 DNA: TGTGCCAGCAGCGTATGGGGGCAGGCCACCTACGAGCAGTACTTC

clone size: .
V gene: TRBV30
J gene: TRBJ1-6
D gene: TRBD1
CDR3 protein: CAWSAGQDNSPLHF
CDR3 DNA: TGTGCCTGGAGTGCCGGACAGGATAATTCACCCCTCCACTTT

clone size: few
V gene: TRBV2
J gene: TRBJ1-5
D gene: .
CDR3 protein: CASSVIPRQPQHF
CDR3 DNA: TGTGCCAGCAGTGTTATTCCGAGGCAGCCCCAGCATTTT

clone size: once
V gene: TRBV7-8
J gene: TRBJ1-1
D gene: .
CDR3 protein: CASSLKQGLEAFF
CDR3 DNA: TGTGCCAGCAGCTTGAAACAGGGCCTTGAAGCTTTCTTT

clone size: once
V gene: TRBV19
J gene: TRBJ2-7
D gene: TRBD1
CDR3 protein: CASSILGTGGGEQYF
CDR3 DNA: TGTGCCAGTAGTATCCTTGGGACAGGGGGCGGCGAGCAGTACTTC

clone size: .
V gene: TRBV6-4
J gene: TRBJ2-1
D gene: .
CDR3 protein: CASNPFYVTVGYNEQFF
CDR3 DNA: TGTGCCAGCAATCCTTTCTATGTCACCGTCGGATACAATGAGCAGTTCTTC

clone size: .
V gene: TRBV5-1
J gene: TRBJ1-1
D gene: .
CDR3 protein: CASSLGEQVRNTEAFF
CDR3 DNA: TGCGCCAGCAGCTTGGGGGAACAGGTTCGGAACACTGAAGCTTTCTTT

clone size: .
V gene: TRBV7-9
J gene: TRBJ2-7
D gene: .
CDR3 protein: CASFGSSYEQYF
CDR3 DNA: TGTGCCAGCTTCGGGAGCTCCTACGAGCAGTACTTC

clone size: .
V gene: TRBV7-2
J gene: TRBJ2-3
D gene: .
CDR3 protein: CASSPGLIGTDTQYF
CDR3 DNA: TGTGCCAGCAGCCCTGGGCTGATCGGGACAGATACGCAGTATTTT

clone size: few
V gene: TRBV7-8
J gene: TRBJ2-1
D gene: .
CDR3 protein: CASSLGGRGRDEQFF
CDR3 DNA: TGTGCCAGCAGCTTAGGGGGTCGGGGACGAGATGAGCAGTTCTTC

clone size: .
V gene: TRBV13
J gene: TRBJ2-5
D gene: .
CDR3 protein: CASSLGRETQYF
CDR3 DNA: TGTGCCAGCAGCTTAGGGAGGGAGACCCAGTACTTC

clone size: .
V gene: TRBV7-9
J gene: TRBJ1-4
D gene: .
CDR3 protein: CASSLGGSLQEKLFF
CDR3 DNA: TGTGCCAGCAGCTTAGGCGGAAGTCTTCAGGAAAAACTGTTTTTT

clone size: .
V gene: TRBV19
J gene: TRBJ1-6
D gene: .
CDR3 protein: CASSNREWYSPLHF
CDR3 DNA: TGTGCCAGTAGTAACCGGGAGTGGTATTCACCCCTCCACTTT

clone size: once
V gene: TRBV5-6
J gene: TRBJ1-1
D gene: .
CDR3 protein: CASSLRQHTEAFF
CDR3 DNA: TGTGCCAGCAGCTTGAGACAGCACACTGAAGCTTTCTTT

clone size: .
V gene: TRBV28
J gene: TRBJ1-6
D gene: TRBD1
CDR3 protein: CASINSGGGSPLHF
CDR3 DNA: TGTGCCAGCATCAATTCAGGGGGCGGTTCACCCCTCCACTTT

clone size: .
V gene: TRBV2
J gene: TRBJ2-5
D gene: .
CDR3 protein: CASSDMAAQETQYF
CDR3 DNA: TGTGCCAGCAGTGATATGGCGGCCCAAGAGACCCAGTACTTC

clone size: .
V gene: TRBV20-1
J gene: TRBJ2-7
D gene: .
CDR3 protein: CSARSHYEQYF
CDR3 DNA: TGCAGTGCTAGATCCCACTACGAGCAGTACTTC

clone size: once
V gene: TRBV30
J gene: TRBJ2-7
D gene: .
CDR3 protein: CAWSVRVPGDPYEQYF
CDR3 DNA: TGTGCCTGGAGTGTACGGGTCCCCGGGGACCCCTACGAGCAGTACTTC

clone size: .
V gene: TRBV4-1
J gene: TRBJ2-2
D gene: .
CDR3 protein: CASSQVYGGRTGELFF
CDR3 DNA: TGCGCCAGCAGCCAAGTTTACGGGGGGCGTACCGGGGAGCTGTTTTTT

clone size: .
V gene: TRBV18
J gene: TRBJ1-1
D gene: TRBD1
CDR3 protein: CASFQGEEAFF
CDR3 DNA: TGTGCCAGCTTTCAGGGGGAGGAAGCTTTCTTT

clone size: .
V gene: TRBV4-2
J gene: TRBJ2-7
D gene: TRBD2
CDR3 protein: CASSPGLAGGPGEQYF
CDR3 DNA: TGTGCCAGCAGTCCGGGACTAGCGGGAGGGCCTGGGGAGCAGTACTTC

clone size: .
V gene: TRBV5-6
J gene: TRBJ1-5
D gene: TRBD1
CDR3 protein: CASSSSLQGAMGNQPQHF
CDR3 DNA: TGTGCCAGCAGCTCCTCCTTACAGGGGGCCATGGGCAATCAGCCCCAGCATTTT

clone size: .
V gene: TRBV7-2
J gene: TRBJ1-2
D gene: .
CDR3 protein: CASSSGSGVRGYTF
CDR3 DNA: TGTGCCAGCAGCTCAGGGTCAGGGGTGAGAGGCTACACCTTC

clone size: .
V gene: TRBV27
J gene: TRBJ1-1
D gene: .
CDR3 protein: CASSTSPFGGADTEAFF
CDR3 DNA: TGTGCCAGCAGTACCTCCCCCTTTGGAGGGGCCGACACTGAAGCTTTCTTT

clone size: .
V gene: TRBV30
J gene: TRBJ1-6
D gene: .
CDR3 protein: CAWSVTVNSPLHF
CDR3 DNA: TGTGCCTGGAGTGTGACAGTGAATTCACCCCTCCACTTT